This entry features one T cell receptor (beta chain) sequence. The antigen is unknown. With a much larger clone just one base away, this may be a read error. This entry comes from a study of tumor-infiltrating lymphocytes in glioblastoma multiforme. Germline loops: CDR1 MDHEN, CDR2 SYDVKM. The CDR3 has 16 residues. Study results and caveats: The T cells in this sample were not sorted into functional subsets. RNA-based TCR sequencing may distort clone frequencies, since cells carry unequal TCR transcript numbers. The TCR and somatic mutation analysis included just one glioblastoma patient.

TCR beta libraries were built from RNA through three nested multiplex PCR rounds using modified ARM-PCR. TCRB-specific cDNA synthesis used approximately 0.5 ug of total RNA. TCRdb re-derived calls from the multiplex PCR reads in MiXCR, one entry per CDR3 protein. Here the sample spans 7,500 to 10,000 distinct CDR3 sequences, roughly 66% being singletons. The receptor's source is a male donor with glioblastoma. Sequencing was performed on brain tumor tissue. The chain uses TRBV28 and TRBJ2-6; tentatively, D is TRBD1 (5 bases). This chain's CDR3 is CDSSINTGSGANVLTF. CDR3 bases: TGTGACAGCAGTATAAATACAGGCTCTGGGGCCAACGTCCTGACTTTC.